The clone carrying this T cell receptor beta chain appeared a few times. This record belongs to a study of blood T cell repertoires in COVID-19. Study context: Spain, Italy and the United States supplied samples that represented acute and convalescent COVID-19. Sources were T cells, B-cell-depleted T cells, or PBMCs; the material itself was cDNA or gDNA.

This CDR3 comprises 13 residues. CDR1 is GTSNPN and CDR2 is SVGIG in the germline V gene (reference sequence). Unmatched junction bases numbered 2, after V lost 2 bases and J lost 7 bases. Only in-frame clones appear in the TCRdb table, and some are missing; sequencing was by immunoSEQ multiplex PCR. This sample has approximately 470,000 clones, with 80% to 90% found just once. Sequencing was carried out using peripheral blood. This TCR came from a human donor in a cohort sampled during active COVID-19. The chain is built from TRBV30 and TRBJ1-6; 7 bases fit TRBD1. The CDR3 loop is CAWSTQGNSPLHF. As DNA, the CDR3 is TGTGCCTGGAGTACACAGGGGAATTCACCCCTCCACTTT. Full variable domain (rest looked up from reference TRBV30 and TRBJ1-6): SQTIHQWPATLVQPVGSPLSLECTVEGTSNPNLYWYRQAAGRGLQLLFYSVGIGQISSEVPQNLSASRPQDRQFILSSKKLLLSDSGFYLCAWSTQGNSPLHFGNGTRLTVT.